The entry below describes one TCR beta chain. What it binds is unknown. Repertoires were generated with immunoSEQ multiplex PCR, while TCRdb's copy carries only in-frame clones and drops some. Here the sample spans a few hundred thousand clones, around 90% being singletons. The data stem from a study of cytomegalovirus exposure and HLA in healthy donors. General study results and limits: Cytomegalovirus association was listed for approximately 160 TCR beta chains. A subsequent analysis found that TCR clusters from the first cohort also tended to co-occur in the 110 or so validation repertoires, with about 94% of cluster scores above 0.

V lost 0 bases, J lost 0 bases, and 9 bases lay in between. This CDR3 is 15 amino acids long. CDR1 is MGHRA, CDR2 YSYEKL, per germline. The material sequenced was PBMCs. The chain uses TRBV4-1 and TRBJ2-7; D gene ambiguous. The sequence came from a woman aged 18-30 years in good health and CMV-seronegative. The CDR3 spells CASSQEDASSYEQYF. In DNA form, the CDR3 reads TGCGCCAGCAGCCAAGAAGACGCTAGCTCCTACGAGCAGTACTTC.